Listed below are T cell receptor beta chains from one sample, sequenced in a study of control samples from healthy donors and cancer patients. Some clones are missing from TCRdb's copy, which holds only in-frame ones; the method was immunoSEQ multiplex PCR. Here the sample spans about 100,000 clones, 80% to 95% being singletons. Sequencing used blood. These receptors were obtained from a human donor in good health. The donor label of this sample is uncertain. CDR3s leave out the opening cysteine and the closing phenylalanine or tryptophan. A clone size is listed for some rows: how often the clone was seen (once, few, many), or a class if it is expanded.

j_call clone_size v_call cdr3_aa
TRBJ1-2 once TRBV27 ASSLLGTGEYGYT
TRBJ1-6 once TRBV3-1/TRBV3-2 ASSLTAGGSPLH
TRBJ1-1 . TRBV19 ASLAGRYRMNTEAF
TRBJ1-5 . TRBV12-3/TRBV12-4 ASSFRSNQPQH
TRBJ1-1 . TRBV7-2 ASSFRQGTEAF
TRBJ2-1 . TRBV9 ASSVGLAGGSSYNEQF
TRBJ1-1 once TRBV11-2 ASSLKDRNTEAF
TRBJ1-1 . TRBV6-5 ASRTRSTEAF
TRBJ1-5 . TRBV2 ASRGQGNQPQH
TRBJ2-7 . TRBV18 ASSLRDRGDEQY
TRBJ2-5 once TRBV6-5 ASIGDSETQY
TRBJ1-5 once TRBV18 ASSPNRDGNQPQH
TRBJ2-3 . TRBV2 ASSNREPDTQY
TRBJ1-1 once TRBV6-5 ASSHGTDAF
TRBJ1-6 . TRBV11-2 ASSLVRGRDSPLH
TRBJ1-2 . TRBV5-1 ASSLYQPNYGYT
TRBJ1-3 . TRBV5-6 ASSLAGTGTSGNTIY
TRBJ2-1 . TRBV7-2 ASSKLLAGAYNEQF
TRBJ2-3 . TRBV12-5 ASGTGLAGITDTQY